These 24 T cell receptor beta chains were sequenced from one sample in a study of blood T cell repertoires in COVID-19. Here immunoSEQ multiplex PCR was the method, and the copy in TCRdb shows in-frame clones only, minus some. The sample consists of fewer than 120,000 clones, approximately 67% of them appearing once. Sequencing was done on a sample of peripheral blood. These receptors were taken from a woman aged 55-69 years with acute or convalescent COVID-19.

The V and J genes are TRBV4-2 and TRBJ1-2; D is uncertain. Germline V gene sequence: CDR1 LGHNA, CDR2 YNFKEQ. V was shortened by 0 bases and J by 4 bases, with 12 bases between the two germline ends. The CDR3 extends over 15 amino acids. The CDR3 DNA is TGTGCCAGCAGCCAAGAAGAGACCGGCGGCTATGGCTACACCTTC. It encodes CASSQEETGGYGYTF.

The gene calls are TRBV3-1 (or the pseudogene TRBV3-2) and TRBJ1-2; TRBD1 agrees at 7 bases. After removal of 4 bases from V and 2 bases from J, the junction contained 4 bases not matched to a gene. The CDR3 is made up of 14 amino acids. Germline CDR1 and CDR2: LGHDT and YNNKEL (reference sequence). CDR3: CASSLAGGNYGYTF. The CDR3 DNA is TGTGCCAGCAGCCTGGCAGGGGGGAACTATGGCTACACCTTC.

The chain carries TRBV7-2 and TRBJ1-5; the D is unclear. The CDR3 loop spans 15 amino acids. Trimming left V 4 bases short and J 3 bases short, with 13 bases between. Germline CDR1 is SGHTA and CDR2 is FQGNSA. For the CDR3, the DNA is TGTGCCAGCAGCTCAGTCCTGGGCGACAATCAGCCCCAGCATTTT. Translating it yields CASSSVLGDNQPQHF.

The gene calls are TRBV5-5 and TRBJ1-2; D ambiguous. The V gene lost 0 bases and the J gene lost 2 bases, with 5 bases spanning the gap. CDR3 length: 13 amino acids. From germline, CDR1 is SGHKS and CDR2 YYEKEE (reference sequence). CDR3 amino acids: CASSLAENYGYTF. In DNA, the CDR3 is TGTGCCAGCAGCTTGGCGGAGAACTATGGCTACACCTTC.

The chain links TRBV5-1 to TRBJ1-6, with unresolved D. The V and J ends lost 1 base and 9 bases respectively, with 11 bases between them. The CDR3 spans 14 residues. Germline lookup yields CDR1 SGHRS and CDR2 YFSETQ. The CDR3 coding sequence is TGCGCCAGCAGCTTGAGGCAGGAAAGTTCACCCCTCCACTTT. Amino acid sequence: CASSLRQESSPLHF.

This clone was seen a handful of times. The chain couples TRBV18 to TRBJ1-1; D possibly corresponds to TRBD1 (6 bases). Germline assignment: CDR1 KGHSH and CDR2 LQKENI. The CDR3 extends over 15 amino acids. Trimming removed 6 bases at V and 1 base at J, with 15 bases between. CDR3 coding DNA: TGTGCCAGCTCGCCTACGGGACACCAGAACACTGAAGCTTTCTTT. Its translation is CASSPTGHQNTEAFF.

This rearrangement joins TRBV4-2 to TRBJ2-1; a weak D match, TRBD2 (7 bases). The CDR3 is 16 residues long. Germline V lookup: CDR1 LGHNA, CDR2 YNFKEQ. V was trimmed by 4 bases and J by 5 bases, leaving 18 bases between them. CDR3 sequence reads: CASSPLLRGANNEQFF. The CDR3 DNA reads as TGTGCCAGCAGCCCCTTACTTCGGGGGGCGAACAATGAGCAGTTCTTC.

This chain joins TRBV4-3 and TRBJ2-1; 7 nucleotides match TRBD2. From germline, CDR1 is LGHNA and CDR2 YSLEER. J was trimmed by 6 bases and V by 0 bases; bases with no gene match: 5. CDR3 length: 15 amino acids. CDR3 in amino acids: CASSQDRLAANEQFF. In DNA, the CDR3 is TGCGCCAGCAGCCAAGATCGACTAGCCGCCAATGAGCAGTTCTTC.

The chain carries TRBV25-1 and TRBJ1-4; possible D gene TRBD1, 6 bases. The CDR3 runs 15 residues. Per the germline V gene, CDR1 is MGHDK and CDR2 is SYGVNS. Trimming left V 6 bases short and J 11 bases short, with 22 bases between. CDR3 loop: CASSEGGSAPRKLFF. In DNA form, the CDR3 reads TGTGCCAGCAGCGAGGGGGGGTCCGCCCCAAGGAAACTGTTTTTT. The complete variable domain, with remaining parts taken from reference TRBV25-1 and TRBJ1-4, reads EADIYQTPRYLVIGTGKKITLECSQTMGHDKMYWYQQDPGMELHLIHYSYGVNSTEKGDLSSESTVSRIRTEHFPLTLESARPSHTSQYLCASSEGGSAPRKLFFGSGTQLSVL.

DNA for the CDR3: TGTGCCAGTAGTGGGACAGGGGTATTGAGTTATAATTCACCCCTCCACTTT. This sequence encodes CASSGTGVLSYNSPLHF. This chain joins TRBV19 and TRBJ1-6, with TRBD1 matching over 10 bases. Germline loops: CDR1 LNHDA, CDR2 SQIVND (reference sequence). Losses at the gene ends were 5 bases for V and 4 bases for J; bases not matched to a gene: 8. The CDR3 extends over 17 amino acids. Together with reference TRBV19 and TRBJ1-6, the CDR3 gives the full variable domain: DGGITQSPKYLFRKEGQNVTLSCEQNLNHDAMYWYRQDPGQGLRLIYYSQIVNDFQKGDIAEGYSVSREKKESFPLTVTSAQKNPTAFYLCASSGTGVLSYNSPLHFGNGTRLTVT.

The rearrangement links TRBV25-1 to TRBJ2-7; 9 bases map to TRBD1. The V and J ends lost 6 bases and 2 bases, in that order; junction bases with no gene match: 5. The germline gives CDR1 MGHDK, CDR2 SYGVNS. This CDR3 region has 14 residues. CDR3 loop: CASSFGTGPYEQYF. DNA of the CDR3: TGTGCCAGCAGCTTCGGGACAGGGCCCTACGAGCAGTACTTC.

The V call is TRBV6-2 or TRBV6-3, the J call TRBJ2-7; D perhaps matches TRBD2 (5 bases). CDR3 length: 15 residues. Germline V lookup: CDR1 MNHEY, CDR2 SVGEGT. Trimming removed 4 bases from V and 0 bases from J, with 13 bases in between. The CDR3 bases are TGTGCCAGCAGTTTCAGTCCTGAGGGCTCCTACGAGCAGTACTTC. This sequence encodes CASSFSPEGSYEQYF.

The rearrangement links TRBV5-1 to TRBJ1-3; the D gene is possibly TRBD1 (6 bases). Germline CDR1 SGHRS, CDR2 YFSETQ. Trimming stripped 2 bases from V and 2 bases from J, with 11 bases between. CDR3 length: 15 residues. The CDR3 coding sequence is TGCGCCAGCAGCTTTGGGGCAGGGGCTGGAAACACCATATATTTT. Translating gives CASSFGAGAGNTIYF.

Written as DNA, the CDR3 is TGTGCCAGCAGCCGGATACCGGGACAGGGGACCAATCAGCCCCAGCATTTT. Translating it yields CASSRIPGQGTNQPQHF. The chain is built from TRBV2 and TRBJ1-5, with TRBD1 matching over 10 bases. The V segment lost 6 bases and the J segment 3 bases; nucleotides outside the gene matches: 11. This CDR3 spans 17 amino acids. Germline V gives CDR1 SNHLY, CDR2 FYNNEI.

The sample holds one count of this clone. The J gene is TRBJ1-4, the V gene TRBV2; 8 bases are a match to TRBD1. The J segment lost 4 bases and the V segment lost 1 base, leaving 2 bases of the junction unmatched. Germline values: CDR1 SNHLY, CDR2 FYNNEI. CDR3 length: 15 amino acids. The CDR3 DNA reads as TGTGCCAGCAGTGAAGGGGGACAGGTTAATGAAAAACTGTTTTTT. It codes for CASSEGGQVNEKLFF.

Note on this clone: At one end, the junction sequence differs from germline, possibly due to a read error. This chain joins TRBV2 and TRBJ2-1; 9 nucleotides align to TRBD2. Per germline, CDR1 SNHLY and CDR2 FYNNEI. The CDR3 has 14 amino acids. The CDR3 sequence is CANSLAGTPNAQFF. CDR3 in DNA: TGTGCCAACTCACTAGCGGGCACACCCAATGCGCAGTTCTTC. Drawing the rest from reference TRBV2 and TRBJ2-1, the complete variable domain is EPEVTQTPSHQVTQMGQEVILRCVPISNHLYFYWYRQILGQKVEFLVSFYNNEISEKSEIFDDQFSVERPDGSNFTLKIRSTKLEDSAMYFCANSLAGTPNAQFFGPGTRLTVL.

This clone was recorded only once. The J gene is TRBJ1-5, the V gene TRBV19; 8 positions match TRBD1. The CDR3 extends over 13 amino acids. J gave up 3 bases and V 7 bases, and 2 bases lay outside the gene matches. Germline-derived CDR1 and CDR2 are LNHDA and SQIVND (reference sequence). Here the CDR3 DNA reads TGTGCCAGTACGGACAGGGCCAATCAGCCCCAGCATTTT. It yields the protein CASTDRANQPQHF.

The chain combines TRBV6-5 with TRBJ2-3; D might be TRBD1 (6 bases). Between the trimmed V and J ends, which lost 0 bases and 6 bases, there was a span of 16 bases. Germline V CDR1 and CDR2: MNHEY, SVGAGI. The CDR3 contains 16 residues. The CDR3 spells CASSYSQGLGSDTQYF. CDR3 DNA: TGTGCCAGCAGTTACTCCCAGGGGCTCGGCTCCGATACGCAGTATTTT.

This clone appeared a single time. V gene TRBV29-1 combines with J gene TRBJ2-1; TRBD2 aligns across 14 bases. The trim removed 5 bases at V and 6 bases at J, leaving 6 bases unmatched. Germline lookup yields CDR1 SQVTM and CDR2 ANQGSEA. The CDR3 length is 15 residues. DNA of the CDR3: TGCAGCGTTTCCCTGACTAGCGGGGGGGCCAATGAGCAGTTCTTC. It is translated as CSVSLTSGGANEQFF.

The chain has TRBV3-1 (or the pseudogene TRBV3-2) and TRBJ1-1; TRBD1 might be the D (6 bases). V dropped 2 bases and J dropped 5 bases, with 15 bases sitting between them. The V gene's germline CDR1 is LGHDT and CDR2 YNNKEL (reference sequence). The CDR3 contains 15 residues. In DNA form, the CDR3 reads TGTGCCAGCAGCCAAAGGACAGTCAGGAGGACTGAAGCTTTCTTT. This sequence encodes CASSQRTVRRTEAFF.

The genes are TRBV7-2 and TRBJ2-3, with 12 positions matching TRBD2. From germline, CDR1 is SGHTA and CDR2 FQGNSA. Germline trimming cut 5 bases from V and 5 bases from J; bases unmatched to any gene: 8. The CDR3 spans 16 residues. The CDR3 DNA sequence: TGTGCCAGCAGCCCGACTAGCGGGGGAGGAGGAGATACGCAGTATTTT. This codes for CASSPTSGGGGDTQYF.

In this sample, this clone turned up once. The rearrangement joins TRBV28 to TRBJ1-2; TRBD1 is a possible D gene (5 bases). Germline-derived CDR1 and CDR2 are MDHEN and SYDVKM. CDR3 length equals 13 residues. The germline V and J ends were trimmed by 4 bases and 4 bases, with 10 bases remaining between them. The CDR3 DNA reads as TGTGCCAGCAGTTCGTACAGGATCTATGGCTACACCTTC. This gives the protein CASSSYRIYGYTF.

The CDR3 DNA reads as TGCGCCAGCAGCTGGGGACAGGGGGCTAGCACAGATACGCAGTATTTT. This codes for CASSWGQGASTDTQYF. This sequence joins TRBV5-1 and TRBJ2-3; 12 bases fit TRBD1. J was trimmed by 0 bases and V by 3 bases; bases with no gene match: 2. CDR1 is SGHRS, CDR2 YFSETQ, per germline. The CDR3 spans 16 residues.

The CDR3 loop is CASSELQGWSPYTGELFF. The CDR3 nucleotides read TGTGCCAGCAGTGAATTGCAGGGGTGGTCCCCCTACACCGGGGAGCTGTTTTTT. This rearrangement joins TRBV6-1 to TRBJ2-2; tentative D call: TRBD1 (6 bases). The CDR3 contains 18 residues. Looked up from germline, CDR1 is MNHNS and CDR2 is SASEGT. Trimming shortened V by 2 bases and J by 3 bases, and 19 bases separated the two germline ends.